This T cell receptor beta chain was recorded in a study of T cells in Graves' hyperthyroidism and ophthalmopathy. Using RNA transcripts as the source, TCR beta CDR3 regions were amplified. The primer set for the first-round RT-PCR of the TCR CDR3 was HTBI. TCRdb analysed the multiplex PCR reads with MiXCR anew, one entry per CDR3 protein. The data show 300,000 to 450,000 distinct CDR3 sequences, 15% to 20% seen once. The V end was cut by 7 bases, the J end by 5 bases, with 18 bases between. CDR1 and CDR2 (germline): SGDLS, YYNGEE. CDR3 length: 14 residues. The table lists this clonotype with many counts. Each 10 ml fresh peripheral blood draw supplied the PBMCs.

The material sequenced was blood. The chain couples TRBV9 to TRBJ2-5; D possibly corresponds to TRBD2 (6 bases). This clonotype originated in a middle-aged woman with Graves' ophthalmopathy. CDR3: CASRRTTGEETQYF. As DNA, the CDR3 is TGTGCCAGCCGAAGGACTACCGGCGAGGAGACCCAGTACTTC.